Sequencing of this T cell receptor (beta chain) was carried out in a study of blood T cell repertoires in COVID-19. Study background: Samples came from the United States, Italy and Spain, spanning acute and convalescent COVID-19. Sample material is recorded as cDNA or gDNA derived from T cells, B-cell-depleted T cells, or PBMCs.

Libraries were prepared by immunoSEQ multiplex PCR; TCRdb keeps only in-frame clonotypes and omits some of them. The sample gives 150,000 to 200,000 clones, approximately 80% of which show up once; roughly 12% is in the top ten. CDR1 LGHDT and CDR2 YNNKEL come from the germline V gene (reference sequence). The length of the CDR3 is 15 residues. Deletions cut 6 bases from V and 0 bases from J, with 15 bases between. Source material: peripheral blood. This sequence joins TRBV3-1 (or the pseudogene TRBV3-2) and TRBJ2-7, with D tentatively TRBD2 (6 bases). The receptor was derived from a middle-aged man who had recovered from COVID-19. DNA of the CDR3: TGTGCCAGCAGGAAACAGCGGGCGAGCTCCTACGAGCAGTACTTC. Amino acids: CASRKQRASSYEQYF.